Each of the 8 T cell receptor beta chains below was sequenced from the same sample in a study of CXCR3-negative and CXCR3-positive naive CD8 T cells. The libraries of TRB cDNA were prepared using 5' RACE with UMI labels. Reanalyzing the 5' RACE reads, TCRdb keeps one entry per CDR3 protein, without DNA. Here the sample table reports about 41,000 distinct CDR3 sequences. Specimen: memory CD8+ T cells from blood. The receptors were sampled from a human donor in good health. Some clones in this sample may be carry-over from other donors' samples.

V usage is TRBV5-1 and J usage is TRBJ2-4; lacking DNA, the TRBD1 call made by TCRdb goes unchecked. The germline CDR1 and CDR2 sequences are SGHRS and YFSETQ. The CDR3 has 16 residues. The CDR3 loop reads CASSLRTGSPKNIQYF.

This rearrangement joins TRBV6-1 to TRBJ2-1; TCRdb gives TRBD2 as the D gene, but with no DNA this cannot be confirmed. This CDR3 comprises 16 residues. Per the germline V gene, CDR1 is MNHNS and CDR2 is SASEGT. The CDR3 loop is CASSERRGTHEGEQFF.

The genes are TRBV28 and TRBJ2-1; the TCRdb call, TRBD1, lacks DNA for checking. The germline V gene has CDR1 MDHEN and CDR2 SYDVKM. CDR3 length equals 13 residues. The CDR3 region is CASTRIPYNEQFF.

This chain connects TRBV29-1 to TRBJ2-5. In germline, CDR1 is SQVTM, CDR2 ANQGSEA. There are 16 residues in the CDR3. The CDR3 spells CSVEETAATFQETQYF. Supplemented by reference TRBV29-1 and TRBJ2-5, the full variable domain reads SAVISQKPSRDICQRGTSLTIQCQVDSQVTMMFWYRQQPGQSLTLIATANQGSEATYESGFVIDKFPISRPNLTFSTLTVSNMSPEDSSIYLCSVEETAATFQETQYFGPGTRLLVL.

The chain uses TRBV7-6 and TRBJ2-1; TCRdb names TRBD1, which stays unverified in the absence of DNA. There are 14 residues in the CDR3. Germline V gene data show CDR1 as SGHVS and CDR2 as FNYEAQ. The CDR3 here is CASSTGPGDREQFF.

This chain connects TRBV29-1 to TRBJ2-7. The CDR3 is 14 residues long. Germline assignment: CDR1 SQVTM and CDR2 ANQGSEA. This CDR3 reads CSVGIWGSSYEQYF.

CDR3 protein: CASSFSGGMNTEAFF. The chain is built from TRBV28 and TRBJ1-1. Germline V lookup: CDR1 MDHEN, CDR2 SYDVKM. The CDR3 extends over 15 amino acids. Full variable domain (rest looked up from reference TRBV28 and TRBJ1-1): DVKVTQSSRYLVKRTGEKVFLECVQDMDHENMFWYRQDPGLGLRLIYFSYDVKMKEKGDIPEGYSVSREKKERFSLILESASTNQTSMYLCASSFSGGMNTEAFFGQGTRLTVV.

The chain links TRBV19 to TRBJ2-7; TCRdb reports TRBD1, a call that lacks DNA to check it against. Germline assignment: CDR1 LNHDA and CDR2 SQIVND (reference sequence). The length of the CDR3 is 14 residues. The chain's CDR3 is CASSTLLQGNEQYF. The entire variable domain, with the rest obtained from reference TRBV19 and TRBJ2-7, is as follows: DGGITQSPKYLFRKEGQNVTLSCEQNLNHDAMYWYRQDPGQGLRLIYYSQIVNDFQKGDIAEGYSVSREKKESFPLTVTSAQKNPTAFYLCASSTLLQGNEQYFGPGTRLTVT.